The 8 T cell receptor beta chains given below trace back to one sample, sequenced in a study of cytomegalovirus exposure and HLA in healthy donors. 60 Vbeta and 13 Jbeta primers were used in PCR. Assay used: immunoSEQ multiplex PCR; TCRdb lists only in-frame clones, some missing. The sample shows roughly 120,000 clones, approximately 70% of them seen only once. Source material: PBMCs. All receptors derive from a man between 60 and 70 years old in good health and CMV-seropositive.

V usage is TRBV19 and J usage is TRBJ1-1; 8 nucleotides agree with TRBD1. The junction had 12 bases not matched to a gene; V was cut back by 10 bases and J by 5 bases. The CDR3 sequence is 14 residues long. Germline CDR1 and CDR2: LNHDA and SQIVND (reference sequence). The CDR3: CATQDRDWGTEAFF. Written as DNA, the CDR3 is TGTGCCACCCAGGACAGGGATTGGGGTACTGAAGCTTTCTTT.

CDR3 protein: CASSPGRGSLPTGEKLFF. CDR3 coding DNA: TGCGCCAGCAGCCCGGGCAGGGGCTCTCTACCCACGGGTGAAAAACTGTTTTTT. This rearrangement joins TRBV4-1 to TRBJ1-4, with D possibly being TRBD1 (6 bases). Trimming took 4 bases from V and 7 from J, leaving 25 bases between them. The CDR3 is made up of 18 amino acids. Germline V gene sequence: CDR1 MGHRA, CDR2 YSYEKL.

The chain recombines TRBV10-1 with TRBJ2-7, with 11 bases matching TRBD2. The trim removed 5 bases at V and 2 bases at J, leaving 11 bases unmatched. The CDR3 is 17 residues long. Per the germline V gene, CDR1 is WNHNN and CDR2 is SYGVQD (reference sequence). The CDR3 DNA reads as TGCGCCAGCAGTCCGTTTTCTAGCGGGGGGCGTACCTACGAGCAGTACTTC. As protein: CASSPFSSGGRTYEQYF.

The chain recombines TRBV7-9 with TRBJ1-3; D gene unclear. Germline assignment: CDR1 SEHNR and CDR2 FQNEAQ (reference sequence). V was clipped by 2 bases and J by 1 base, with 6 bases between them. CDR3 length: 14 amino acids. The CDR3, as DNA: TGTGCCAGCAGCTTATATCTGTCTGGAAACACCATATATTTT. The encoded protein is CASSLYLSGNTIYF.

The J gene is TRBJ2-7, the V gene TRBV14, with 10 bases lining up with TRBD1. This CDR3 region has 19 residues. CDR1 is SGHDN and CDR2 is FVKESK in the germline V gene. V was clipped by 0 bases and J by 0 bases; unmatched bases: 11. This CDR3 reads CASSQDSGQGISSSYEQYF. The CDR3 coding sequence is TGTGCCAGCAGCCAAGATTCGGGACAGGGGATTTCGAGCTCCTACGAGCAGTACTTC.

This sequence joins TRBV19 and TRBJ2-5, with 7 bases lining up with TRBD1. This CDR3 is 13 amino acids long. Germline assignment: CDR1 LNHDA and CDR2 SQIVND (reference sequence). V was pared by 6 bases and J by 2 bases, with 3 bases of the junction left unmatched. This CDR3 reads CASSDRVQETQYF. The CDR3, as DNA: TGTGCCAGTAGCGACAGGGTGCAAGAGACCCAGTACTTC.

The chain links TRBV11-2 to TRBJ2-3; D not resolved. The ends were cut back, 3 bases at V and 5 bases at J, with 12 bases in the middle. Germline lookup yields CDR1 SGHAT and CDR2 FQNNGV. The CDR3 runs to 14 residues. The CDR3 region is CASSLSLSGDTQYF. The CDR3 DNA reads TGTGCCAGCAGCTTGAGTTTGTCCGGAGATACGCAGTATTTT.

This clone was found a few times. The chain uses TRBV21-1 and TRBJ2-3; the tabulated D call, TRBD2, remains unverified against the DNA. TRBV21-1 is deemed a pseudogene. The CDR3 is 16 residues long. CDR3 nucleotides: TGTGCCAGCAGCAAAGAACAGGTGGAGGGGACAGATACGCAGTATTTT. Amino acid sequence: CASSKEQVEGTDTQYF.